This TCR beta chain was found in a study of post-analysis software for immune sequencing data. General study points: Included in a set of roughly five TRBV segments more frequent in patients than controls were TRBV5-6, TRBV5-1 and TRBV20-1.

With regard to this clonotype: The antigen is unknown.

The authors incorporated unique molecular identifiers into the TCR beta cDNA libraries. TCRdb ran MiXCR on the PCR reads and lists one entry per CDR3 protein. The sample lists under 900,000 distinct CDR3 sequences, approximately 53% seen once, with 4.6% in the top ten. V lost 4 bases and J 6 bases, leaving 17 bases between the germline ends. Germline V CDR1 and CDR2: SGHKS, YYEKEE (reference sequence). The CDR3 runs 15 residues. The source of this sequence is a girl aged 10-17 years with multiple sclerosis. The gene calls are TRBV5-5 and TRBJ1-5, with unresolved D. Sequencing used blood. The CDR3 spells CASSADVGNLQPQHF. CDR3 bases: TGTGCCAGCAGCGCGGACGTGGGAAACCTTCAGCCCCAGCATTTT.